The clone carrying this TCR beta chain was seen a handful of times. The junction departs from the called germline gene at one end, perhaps through a read error. The record originates from a study of Graves' ophthalmopathy and Graves' hyperthyroidism. CDR3 regions of TCR beta were amplified from RNA transcripts. Second-round multiplex PCR came after a first-round RT-PCR that employed HTBI primers. One entry per CDR3 protein results from TCRdb running MiXCR on the multiplex PCR reads. The repertoire holds about 500,000 distinct CDR3 sequences, with 13% to 15% as singletons. The CDR3 covers 16 residues. Per the germline V gene, CDR1 is MNHEY and CDR2 is SMNVEV (reference sequence).

The clonotype was recovered from a woman aged 30 to 39 with Graves' ophthalmopathy. Sequencing was performed on blood. V and J are TRBV27 and TRBJ2-5; 8 bases align to TRBD2. DNA for the CDR3: TGTGCCAGCAGTTCAACCGGGACTAGTACAGCAGAGACCAAGTACTTC. It encodes CASSSTGTSTAETKYF.